This T cell receptor (beta chain) was sequenced for a study of shared clonotypes between healthy human individuals. CD45RO-negative, CCR7-positively selected cells formed the naive CD8 fraction, excluding terminally differentiated effector memory CD45RA+ cells. Study conclusions and caveats: It was observed that 5% to 6% of naive CD4 clonotypes were shared across a handful of donors. Generation probabilities were higher for clonotypes shared across all four sorted-subset donors than for unshared ones.

The CDR3 contains 15 residues. V was cut by 3 bases and J by 2 bases, with 12 bases left in between. The germline V gene encodes CDR1 KGHSH and CDR2 LQKENI. About this clone: Its specificity is unknown. The same CDR3 can be traced to other DNA sequences in this sample.

At deep level, the assay was performed. Assay used: immunoSEQ multiplex PCR; TCRdb lists only in-frame clones, some missing. This table holds some 1,900,000 clones, about 95% found once. The sequenced sample consisted of naive CD8+ T cells sorted from blood. This sequence originates from a man between 18 and 29 years old in good health. V and J are TRBV18 and TRBJ2-3; tentative D call: TRBD2 (6 bases). Here the CDR3 reads CASSPPTSLTDTQYF. The CDR3 DNA reads TGTGCCAGCTCACCGCCGACTAGTCTCACAGATACGCAGTATTTT.